This T cell receptor beta chain was identified in a study of blood T cell repertoires in COVID-19. On the study more broadly: Italy, Spain and the United States were the sources of the convalescent and acute COVID-19 samples. PBMCs, B-cell-depleted T cells, or T cells were the source of the cDNA or gDNA that made up the material.

This table comes from immunoSEQ multiplex PCR, and its TCRdb copy is limited to in-frame clones, with some not included. The data show about 480,000 clones, with roughly 85% seen just once and almost 2% held by the top ten. With V trimmed by 7 bases and J by 4 bases, 4 bases remained unmatched. Germline V gives CDR1 SGHVS, CDR2 FQNEAQ. CDR3 length: 13 residues. Grouping used clinical history reported by participants in a survey and questionnaire. The chain carries TRBV7-8 and TRBJ2-7; TRBD1 matches 10 bases. The TCR originated in a woman in her late teens or twenties with acute COVID-19. Sequencing was performed on PBMCs or T cells enriched from blood (not recorded which). CDR3 loop: CASTRQGAYEQYF. The CDR3 nucleotides are TGTGCCAGCACCAGACAGGGGGCTTACGAGCAGTACTTC.